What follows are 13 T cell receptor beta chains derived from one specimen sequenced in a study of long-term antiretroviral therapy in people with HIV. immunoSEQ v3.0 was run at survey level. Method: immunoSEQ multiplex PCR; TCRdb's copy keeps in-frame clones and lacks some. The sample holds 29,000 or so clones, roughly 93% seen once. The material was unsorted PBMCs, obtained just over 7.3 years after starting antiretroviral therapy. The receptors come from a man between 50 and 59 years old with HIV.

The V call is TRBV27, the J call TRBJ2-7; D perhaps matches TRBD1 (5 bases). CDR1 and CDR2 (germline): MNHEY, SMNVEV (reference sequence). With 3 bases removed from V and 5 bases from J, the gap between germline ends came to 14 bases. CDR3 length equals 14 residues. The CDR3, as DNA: TGTGCCAGCAGTTTGAGCCAGGGTTGGAACGAGCAGTACTTC. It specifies CASSLSQGWNEQYF.

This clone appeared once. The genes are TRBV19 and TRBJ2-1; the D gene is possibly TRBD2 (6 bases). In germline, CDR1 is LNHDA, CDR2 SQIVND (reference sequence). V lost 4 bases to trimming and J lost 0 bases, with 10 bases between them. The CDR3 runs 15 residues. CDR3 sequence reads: CASSKDGSSYNEQFF. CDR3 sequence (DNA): TGTGCCAGTAGTAAGGACGGGAGCTCCTACAATGAGCAGTTCTTC.

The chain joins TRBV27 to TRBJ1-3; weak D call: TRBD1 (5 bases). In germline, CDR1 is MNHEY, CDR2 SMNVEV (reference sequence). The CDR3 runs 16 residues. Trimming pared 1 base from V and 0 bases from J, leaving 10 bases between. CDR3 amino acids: CASSLLGRHSGNTIYF. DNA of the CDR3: TGTGCCAGCAGTTTATTGGGACGGCACTCTGGAAACACCATATATTTT.

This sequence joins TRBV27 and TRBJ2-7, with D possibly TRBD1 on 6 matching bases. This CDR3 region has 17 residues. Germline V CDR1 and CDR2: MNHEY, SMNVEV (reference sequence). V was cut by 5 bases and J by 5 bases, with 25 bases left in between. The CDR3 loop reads CASSPRRPSRGSHEQYF. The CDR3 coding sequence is TGTGCCAGCAGTCCTCGACGCCCCAGCAGGGGTTCCCACGAGCAGTACTTC.

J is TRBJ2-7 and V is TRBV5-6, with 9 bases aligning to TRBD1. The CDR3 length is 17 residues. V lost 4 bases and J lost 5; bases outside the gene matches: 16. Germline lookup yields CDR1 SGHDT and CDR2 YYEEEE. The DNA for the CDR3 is TGTGCCAGCAGCCAGCCCCCCGGGACAGGGAGCCAAGACGAGCAGTACTTC. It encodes CASSQPPGTGSQDEQYF.

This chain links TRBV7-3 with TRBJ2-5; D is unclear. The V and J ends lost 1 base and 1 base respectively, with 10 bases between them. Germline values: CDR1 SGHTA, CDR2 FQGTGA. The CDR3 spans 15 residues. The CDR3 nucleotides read TGTGCCAGCAGCTTAAATTCTGGACCCCAAGAGACCCAGTACTTC. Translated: CASSLNSGPQETQYF.

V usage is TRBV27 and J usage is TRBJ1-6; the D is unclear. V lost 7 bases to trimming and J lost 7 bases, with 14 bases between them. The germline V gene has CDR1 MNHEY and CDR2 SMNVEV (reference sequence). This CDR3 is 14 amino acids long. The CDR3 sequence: CASKRDTENSPLHF. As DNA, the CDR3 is TGTGCCAGCAAAAGGGATACCGAGAATTCACCCCTCCACTTT.

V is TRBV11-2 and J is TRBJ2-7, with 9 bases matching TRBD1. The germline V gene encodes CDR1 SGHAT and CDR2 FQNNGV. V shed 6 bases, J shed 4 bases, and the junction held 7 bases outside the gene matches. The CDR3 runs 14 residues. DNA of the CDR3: TGTGCCAGCAGGGATTATGGACAGGGGTACGAGCAGTACTTC. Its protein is CASRDYGQGYEQYF. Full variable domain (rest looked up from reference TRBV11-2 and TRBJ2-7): EAGVAQSPRYKIIEKRQSVAFWCNPISGHATLYWYQQILGQGPKLLIQFQNNGVVDDSQLPKDRFSAERLKGVDSTLKIQPAKLEDSAVYLCASRDYGQGYEQYFGPGTRLTVT.

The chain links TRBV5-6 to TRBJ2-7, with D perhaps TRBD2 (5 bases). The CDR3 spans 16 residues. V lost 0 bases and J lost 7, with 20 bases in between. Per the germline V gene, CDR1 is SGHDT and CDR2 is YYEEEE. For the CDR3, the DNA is TGTGCCAGCAGCTTGGGGGAAGTCCGGCGGAGGCTGGAGCAGTACTTC. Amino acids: CASSLGEVRRRLEQYF. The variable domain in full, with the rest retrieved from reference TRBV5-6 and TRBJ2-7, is DAGVTQSPTHLIKTRGQQVTLRCSPKSGHDTVSWYQQALGQGPQFIFQYYEEEERQRGNFPDRFSGHQFPNYSSELNVNALLLGDSALYLCASSLGEVRRRLEQYFGPGTRLTVT.

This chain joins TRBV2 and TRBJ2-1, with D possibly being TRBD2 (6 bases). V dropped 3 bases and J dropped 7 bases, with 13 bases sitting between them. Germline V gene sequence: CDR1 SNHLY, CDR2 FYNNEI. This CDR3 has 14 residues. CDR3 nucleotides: TGTGCCAGCAGTGAGTCCTTTCGGGGGAATGAGCAGTTCTTC. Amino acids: CASSESFRGNEQFF.

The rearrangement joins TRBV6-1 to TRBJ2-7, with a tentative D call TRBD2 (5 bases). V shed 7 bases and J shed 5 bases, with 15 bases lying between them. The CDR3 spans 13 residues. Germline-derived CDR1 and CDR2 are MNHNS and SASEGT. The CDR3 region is CASTAVLPHEQYF. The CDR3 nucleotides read TGTGCCAGCACAGCGGTTCTCCCTCACGAGCAGTACTTC.

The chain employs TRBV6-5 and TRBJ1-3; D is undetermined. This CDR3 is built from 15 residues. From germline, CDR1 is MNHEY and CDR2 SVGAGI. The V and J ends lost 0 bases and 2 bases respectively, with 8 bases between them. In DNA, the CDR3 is TGTGCCAGCAGTTACTCGTCGGCAGCTGGAAACACCATATATTTT. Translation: CASSYSSAAGNTIYF.

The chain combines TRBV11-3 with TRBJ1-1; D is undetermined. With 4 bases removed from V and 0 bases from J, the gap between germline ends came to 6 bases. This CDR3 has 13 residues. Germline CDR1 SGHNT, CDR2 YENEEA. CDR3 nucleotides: TGTGCCAGCAGCTCGGAGCTGAACACTGAAGCTTTCTTT. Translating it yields CASSSELNTEAFF.